The clone carrying this T cell receptor (beta chain) has a count of ten or more. The data were taken from a study of T cells of healthy individuals. TCRdb analysed the 5' RACE reads with MiXCR anew, one entry per CDR3 protein. Seen here are approximately 100,000 distinct CDR3 sequences, 15% to 20% observed once, and the top ten hold more than 5.5%. This CDR3 comprises 13 residues. Germline V gives CDR1 SGHTA, CDR2 FQGNSA. V gave up 3 bases and J gave up 5 bases; unmatched junction bases: 3. The clonotype was recovered from a human donor in good health. This chain joins TRBV7-2 and TRBJ2-5, with 7 bases fitting TRBD2. CDR3 region: CASSFQGGETQYF. The CDR3 nucleotides read TGTGCCAGCAGCTTCCAGGGAGGGGAGACCCAGTACTTC.